This T cell receptor (beta chain) is from a study of blood T cells in healthy people across ages. The study's findings and limits: CMV status of donors was unknown, possibly confounding expanded clonotype changes.

A J-beta primer mix and a sample-barcoded 5' primer were used in a second PCR of roughly 6 to 11 cycles. Each CDR3 protein gets one entry after TCRdb re-called the 5' RACE reads with MiXCR. The sample lists 1.5 million to 2 million distinct CDR3 sequences; approximately 28% were seen once. Collection of 8.5 to 10 milliliters of peripheral blood was performed for each donor. Isolation yielded PBMCs, at least 6.5 million per sample, in every case. Per sample, at least 5 micrograms of total RNA were extracted. The V end lost 0 bases, the J end lost 0 bases, and 13 bases lay between the germline ends. CDR1 and CDR2 from the germline V gene are SGHRS and YFSETQ. The CDR3 consists of 16 residues. There are many counts of this clonotype. Its antigen is unidentified.

The origin of this receptor is a woman in her 30s in good health. The sequencing sample was made of blood. The V and J genes are TRBV5-1 and TRBJ2-7, with D perhaps matching TRBD2 (6 bases). CDR3 protein: CASSLAVAEISYEQYF. CDR3 in DNA: TGCGCCAGCAGCTTGGCAGTAGCGGAGATCTCCTACGAGCAGTACTTC.